The following is a T cell receptor beta chain sequence with its context. The antigen remains unidentified. This specimen comes from a study of CD4+ T cells in melanoma. Points from the study as a whole: In melanoma, neoantigen-specific CD4+ T cells reportedly differed in differentiation state. CD8+ T cell, macrophage and B cell function reportedly correlated with neoantigen-specific CD4+ T cells.

Here immunoSEQ multiplex PCR was the method, and the copy in TCRdb shows in-frame clones only, minus some. The sample shows 50,000 or so clones, roughly nine tenths of them seen only once. Per germline, CDR1 MGHRA and CDR2 YSYEKL. This CDR3 contains 14 residues. With 4 bases removed from V and 2 bases from J, the gap between germline ends came to 11 bases. The sequenced sample was peripheral blood. This TCR came from a human donor with melanoma. The chain uses TRBV4-1 and TRBJ2-5; D not resolved. The CDR3 protein is CASSPRQLQETQYF. CDR3 coding DNA: TGCGCCAGCAGCCCCCGGCAGCTGCAAGAGACCCAGTACTTC.